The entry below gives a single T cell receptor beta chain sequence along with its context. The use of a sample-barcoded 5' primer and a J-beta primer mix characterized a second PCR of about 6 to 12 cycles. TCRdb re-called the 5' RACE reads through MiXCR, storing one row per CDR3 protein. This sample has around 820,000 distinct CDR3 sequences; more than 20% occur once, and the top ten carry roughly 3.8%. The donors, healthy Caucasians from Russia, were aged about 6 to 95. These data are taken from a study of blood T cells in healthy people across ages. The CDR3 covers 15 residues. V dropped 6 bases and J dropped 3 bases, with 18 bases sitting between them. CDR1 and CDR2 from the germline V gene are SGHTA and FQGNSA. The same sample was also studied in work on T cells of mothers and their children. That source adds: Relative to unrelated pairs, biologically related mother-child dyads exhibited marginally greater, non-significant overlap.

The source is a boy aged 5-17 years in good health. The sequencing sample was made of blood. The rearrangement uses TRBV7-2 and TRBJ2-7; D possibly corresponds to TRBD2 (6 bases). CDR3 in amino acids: CASSLNRDLIYEQYF. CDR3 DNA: TGTGCCAGCAGTCTAAATCGGGACTTGATCTACGAGCAGTACTTC.